This TCR beta chain was sequenced for a study of T cells in Graves' hyperthyroidism and ophthalmopathy. Study conclusions and caveats: Prediction of ophthalmopathy progression came a median approximately 6.6 months pre-onset.

This clonotype was picked up many times. Its target is unknown. V gave up 6 bases and J gave up 3 bases; unmatched junction bases: 2. The CDR3 totals 13 residues. CDR1 is DFQATT, CDR2 SNEGSKA, per germline (reference sequence). TCR beta CDR3 regions were amplified from RNA transcripts. HTBI primers were the set used in a first-round RT-PCR of the TCR CDR3. One entry per CDR3 protein results from TCRdb running MiXCR on the multiplex PCR reads. The sample records some 270,000 distinct CDR3 sequences, about an eighth being singletons. The sequence derives from a woman aged 40 to 50 with Graves' hyperthyroidism. This chain links TRBV20-1 with TRBJ2-1, with 10 bases lining up with TRBD1. The sample consisted of blood. CDR3 region: CSARDRGYNEQFF. The CDR3 DNA reads as TGCAGTGCGAGGGACAGGGGCTACAATGAGCAGTTCTTC.